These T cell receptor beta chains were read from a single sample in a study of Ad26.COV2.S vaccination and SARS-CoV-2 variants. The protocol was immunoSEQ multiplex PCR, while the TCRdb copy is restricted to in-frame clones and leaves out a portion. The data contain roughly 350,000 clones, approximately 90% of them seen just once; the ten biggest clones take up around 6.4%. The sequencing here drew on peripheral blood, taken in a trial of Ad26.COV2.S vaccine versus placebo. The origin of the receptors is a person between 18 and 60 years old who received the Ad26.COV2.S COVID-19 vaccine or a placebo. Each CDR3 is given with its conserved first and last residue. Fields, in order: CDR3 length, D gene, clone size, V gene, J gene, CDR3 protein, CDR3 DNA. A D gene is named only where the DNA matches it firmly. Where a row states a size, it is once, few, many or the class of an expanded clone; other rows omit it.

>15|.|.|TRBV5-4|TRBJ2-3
CASSLVGTSTDTQYF
TGTGCCAGCAGCTTGGTCGGGACTAGCACAGATACGCAGTATTTT
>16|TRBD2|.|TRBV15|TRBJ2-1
CATSSFLAGEGYEQFF
TGTGCCACCAGCTCCTTCCTGGCGGGAGAGGGGTATGAGCAGTTCTTC
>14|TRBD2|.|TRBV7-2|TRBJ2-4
CASSLEREPNIQYF
TGTGCCAGCAGCCTAGAGCGGGAGCCAAACATTCAGTACTTC
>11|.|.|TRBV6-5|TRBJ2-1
CASSRDNEQFF
TGTGCCAGCAGTCGTGACAATGAGCAGTTCTTC
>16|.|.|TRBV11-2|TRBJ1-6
CASSLMDSWYNSPLHF
TGTGCCAGCAGCTTAATGGACTCGTGGTATAATTCACCCCTCCACTTT
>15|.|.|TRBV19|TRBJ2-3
CASSRGQQDTDTQYF
TGTGCCAGTAGTAGGGGACAACAAGACACAGATACGCAGTATTTT
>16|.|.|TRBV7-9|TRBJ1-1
CASSPWLTENGTEAFF
TGTGCCAGCAGCCCCTGGCTGACAGAGAATGGAACTGAAGCTTTCTTT
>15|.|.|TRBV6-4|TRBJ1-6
CASASVGGAMSPLHF
TGTGCCAGCGCCTCGGTTGGAGGGGCAATGTCACCCCTCCACTTT
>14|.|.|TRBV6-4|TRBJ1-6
CASSDNSYNSPLHF
TGTGCCAGCAGTGACAACTCCTATAATTCACCCCTCCACTTT
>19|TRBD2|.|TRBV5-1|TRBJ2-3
CASSFGTLAGGPSTDTQYF
TGCGCCAGCAGCTTTGGGACACTAGCGGGGGGACCTAGCACAGATACGCAGTATTTT
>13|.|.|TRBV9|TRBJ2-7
CASSVSLPYEQYF
TGTGCCAGCAGCGTAAGTCTCCCCTACGAGCAGTACTTC
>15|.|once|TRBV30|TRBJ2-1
CAWRSPGFYGNEQFF
TGTGCCTGGAGATCCCCTGGGTTTTATGGGAATGAGCAGTTCTTC
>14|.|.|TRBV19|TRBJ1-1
CATVKDSVNTEAFF
TGTGCCACCGTGAAAGACAGCGTGAACACTGAAGCTTTCTTT
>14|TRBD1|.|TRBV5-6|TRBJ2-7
CASSQKSGGYEQYF
TGTGCCAGCAGCCAAAAATCAGGGGGCTACGAGCAGTACTTC
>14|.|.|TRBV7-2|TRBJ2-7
CASSLSQVTYEQYF
TGTGCCAGCAGCTTATCACAGGTAACCTACGAGCAGTACTTC
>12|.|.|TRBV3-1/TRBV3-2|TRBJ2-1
CASSHRAAEQFF
TGTGCCAGCAGCCATCGCGCGGCTGAGCAGTTCTTC
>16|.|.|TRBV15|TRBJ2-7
CATSRETRDASYEQYF
TGTGCCACCAGCAGAGAGACGCGGGACGCCTCCTACGAGCAGTACTTC
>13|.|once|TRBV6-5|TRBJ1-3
CASSSTGRSTIYF
TGTGCCAGCAGCTCAACAGGGCGTTCCACCATATATTTT
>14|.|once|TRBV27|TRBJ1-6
CASSSRSYNSPLHF
TGTGCCAGCAGTTCCAGGTCCTATAATTCACCCCTCCACTTT
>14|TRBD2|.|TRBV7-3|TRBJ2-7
CASSLAGTSDEQYF
TGTGCCAGCAGCCTGGCCGGGACTAGCGACGAGCAGTACTTC
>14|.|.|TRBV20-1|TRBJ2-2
CSASSPAKAGELFF
TGCAGTGCTAGTTCCCCAGCGAAGGCCGGGGAGCTGTTTTTT
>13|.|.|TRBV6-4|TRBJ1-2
CASSPDGIHGYTF
TGTGCCAGCAGCCCCGATGGGATCCATGGCTACACCTTC
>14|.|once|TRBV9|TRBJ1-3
CASSVVDSGNTIYF
TGTGCCAGCAGCGTAGTGGACTCTGGAAACACCATATATTTT
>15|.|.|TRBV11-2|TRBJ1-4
CASSLEGRNNEKLFF
TGTGCCAGCAGCTTAGAGGGGCGTAATAATGAAAAACTGTTTTTT
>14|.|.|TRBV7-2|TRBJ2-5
CASSLSGVQETQYF
TGTGCCAGCAGCTTATCAGGGGTCCAAGAGACCCAGTACTTC
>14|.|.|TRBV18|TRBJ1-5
CASSPPGANQPQHF
TGTGCCAGCTCACCACCAGGAGCGAATCAGCCCCAGCATTTT
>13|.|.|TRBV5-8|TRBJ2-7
CASSLPDFYEQYF
TGTGCCAGCAGCTTGCCAGATTTCTACGAGCAGTACTTC
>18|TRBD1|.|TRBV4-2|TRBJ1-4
CASSRNGGTGQGIEKLFF
TGTGCCAGCAGCCGGAACGGGGGGACGGGACAGGGAATCGAAAAACTGTTTTTT
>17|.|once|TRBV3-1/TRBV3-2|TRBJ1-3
CASSQGRGGTSGNTIYF
TGTGCCAGCAGCCAAGGGAGGGGGGGCACCTCTGGAAACACCATATATTTT
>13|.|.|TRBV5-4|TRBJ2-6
CASEVAGANVLTF
TGTGCCTCCGAGGTCGCTGGGGCCAACGTCCTGACTTTC
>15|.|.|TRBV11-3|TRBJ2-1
CASSLVGGAYNEQFF
TGTGCCAGCAGCTTAGTAGGCGGCGCATACAATGAGCAGTTCTTC
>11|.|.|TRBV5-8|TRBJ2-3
CASSLMDTQYF
TGTGCCAGCAGCTTGATGGATACGCAGTATTTT
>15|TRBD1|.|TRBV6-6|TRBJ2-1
CASRRTGTAYNEQFF
TGTGCCAGCAGACGGACGGGGACAGCCTACAATGAGCAGTTCTTC
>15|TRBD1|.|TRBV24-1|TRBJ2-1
CATSDRRDRVNEQFF
TGTGCCACCAGTGATCGCCGGGACAGGGTAAATGAGCAGTTCTTC
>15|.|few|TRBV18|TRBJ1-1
CASSPVRAEEVEAFF
TGTGCCAGCTCACCAGTTCGCGCCGAGGAGGTTGAAGCTTTCTTT
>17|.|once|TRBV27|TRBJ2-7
CASRLREGAGLLHEQYF
TGTGCCAGCAGACTGAGGGAAGGCGCAGGGCTTCTTCACGAGCAGTACTTC
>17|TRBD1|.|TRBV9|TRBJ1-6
CASSVGEGATYNSPLHF
TGTGCCAGCAGCGTCGGGGAGGGGGCCACCTATAATTCACCCCTCCACTTT
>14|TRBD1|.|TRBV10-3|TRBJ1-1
CAIGTGGRVTEAFF
TGTGCCATCGGGACAGGGGGGAGGGTCACTGAAGCTTTCTTT
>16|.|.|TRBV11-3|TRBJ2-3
CASSSIPGTGTDTQYF
TGTGCCAGCAGCTCAATCCCAGGGACGGGCACAGATACGCAGTATTTT
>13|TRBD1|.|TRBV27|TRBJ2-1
CASSWGQGVSQFF
TGTGCCAGCAGTTGGGGACAGGGGGTATCGCAGTTCTTC
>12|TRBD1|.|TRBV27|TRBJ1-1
CASRTGGTEAFF
TGTGCCAGCAGAACAGGGGGCACTGAAGCTTTCTTT
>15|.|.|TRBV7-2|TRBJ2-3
CASSLKVGWTDTQYF
TGTGCCAGCAGCTTAAAGGTGGGCTGGACAGATACGCAGTATTTT
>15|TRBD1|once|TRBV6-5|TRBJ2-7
CASSIRDRGAYEQYF
TGTGCCAGCAGCATTCGGGACAGGGGAGCGTACGAGCAGTACTTC
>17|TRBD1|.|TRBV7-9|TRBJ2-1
CASTPPTGTGAYNEQFF
TGTGCCAGCACCCCCCCAACCGGGACAGGGGCCTACAATGAGCAGTTCTTC
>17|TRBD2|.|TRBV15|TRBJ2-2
CATSRGSGGPNTGELFF
TGTGCCACCAGCAGAGGTAGCGGGGGGCCGAACACCGGGGAGCTGTTTTTT
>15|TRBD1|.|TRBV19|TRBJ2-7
CASQRDRVSYYEQYF
TGTGCCAGTCAGAGGGACAGGGTTTCATACTACGAGCAGTACTTC
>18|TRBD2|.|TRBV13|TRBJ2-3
CASSEGLAGGRVRDTQYF
TGTGCCAGCAGCGAGGGACTAGCGGGGGGCCGGGTGCGAGATACGCAGTATTTT
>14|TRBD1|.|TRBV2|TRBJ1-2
CASSLRQGAGGYTF
TGTGCCAGCAGTCTACGACAGGGGGCCGGTGGCTACACCTTC
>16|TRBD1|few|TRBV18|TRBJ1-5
CASSPSIGQGLEPQHF
TGTGCCAGCTCACCATCGATAGGACAGGGGCTCGAGCCCCAGCATTTT
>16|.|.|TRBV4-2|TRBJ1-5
CASSQESGGLGLSQHF
TGTGCCAGCAGCCAAGAGAGTGGGGGCTTGGGGCTGTCCCAGCATTTT
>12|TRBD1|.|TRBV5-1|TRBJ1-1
CASSSQGLVAFF
TGCGCCAGCAGCTCACAGGGGTTGGTCGCTTTCTTT
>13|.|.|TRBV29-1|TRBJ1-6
CSAGIGYNSPLHF
TGCAGCGCCGGGATAGGGTATAATTCACCCCTCCACTTT